The subject of this entry is one T cell receptor beta chain. Antigen specificity is unknown. TCRdb passed the RT-PCR reads through MiXCR, listing each CDR3 protein once. The sample consists of 750,000 to 850,000 distinct CDR3 sequences, 18% of them appearing once. These data originate in a study of response to subunit inactivated influenza vaccine. The V gene lost 0 bases and the J gene lost 0 bases, with 10 bases spanning the gap. The CDR3 length is 16 residues. Germline assignment: CDR1 SGHTS and CDR2 YDEGEE. Study-level findings and limits: Authors suggested that a seasonal influenza vaccination recruits few new T cells each time.

This specimen was PBMCs from blood, taken more than 4 days after vaccination. This chain joins TRBV5-8 and TRBJ1-3; D call uncertain. This sequence originates from a man aged 50 to 59 who received an inactivated influenza vaccine. For the CDR3, the DNA is TGTGCCAGCAGCTTGGGTAGGGTGTTCTCTGGAAACACCATATATTTT. Amino acid sequence: CASSLGRVFSGNTIYF.